One and the same sample provided the 24 T cell receptor beta chains below, sequenced in a study of T-cell reconstitution after alpha-beta-depleted transplantation in children. Study conclusions and caveats: When one year had passed after transplant, most T-cell counts and diversity came from newly produced T cells.

Construction of the TCRbeta library involved unique molecular identifiers. MiXCR was run by TCRdb on the PCR reads, yielding one entry per CDR3 protein. The sample shows about 300,000 distinct CDR3 sequences, less than 9.5% of them seen only once. For these receptors, no antigen is known. The specimen was peripheral blood, collected 360 days after TCRalphabeta/CD19-depleted stem cell transplant. The receptor set was obtained from a female patient aged 2-9 years who had a stem cell transplant for Fanconi anemia, so the T cells may come from the graft donor.

This clonotype was seen ten or more times. The V and J genes are TRBV20-1 and TRBJ2-7; TRBD2 might be the D (5 bases). Germline loops: CDR1 DFQATT, CDR2 SNEGSKA (reference sequence). The V gene lost 1 base and the J gene lost 2 bases, with 9 bases spanning the gap. The CDR3 consists of 13 residues. The CDR3, as DNA: TGCAGTGCTAGAGTCGAGGGTACCTACGAGCAGTACTTC. This codes for CSARVEGTYEQYF.

This clonotype was seen ten or more times. The gene calls are TRBV7-6 and TRBJ2-1, with 8 bases lining up with TRBD2. The germline V gene encodes CDR1 SGHVS and CDR2 FNYEAQ. With V trimmed by 8 bases and J by 4 bases, 13 bases remained unmatched. The CDR3 extends over 16 amino acids. The CDR3 reads CASGPQTSVLYNEQFF. In DNA, the CDR3 is TGTGCCAGCGGACCCCAGACTAGCGTACTTTACAATGAGCAGTTCTTC.

The gene calls are TRBV10-3 and TRBJ2-5; D is possibly TRBD2 (6 bases). The CDR3 covers 14 residues. The V end was cut by 1 base, the J end by 5 bases, with 11 bases between. Germline loops: CDR1 ENHRY, CDR2 SYGVKD. CDR3 sequence (DNA): TGTGCCATCAGTGAGTTACGGGCGGGGGAGACCCAGTACTTC. It codes for CAISELRAGETQYF.

This clonotype was picked up many times. The chain combines TRBV20-1 with TRBJ2-3, with 10 bases fitting TRBD2. V was pared by 5 bases and J by 1 base, with 6 bases of the junction left unmatched. Germline V gene sequence: CDR1 DFQATT, CDR2 SNEGSKA (reference sequence). The CDR3 spans 15 residues. The CDR3 sequence is CSAGRAGGRTDTQYF. The CDR3, as DNA: TGCAGTGCTGGTCGAGCGGGGGGGCGCACAGATACGCAGTATTTT.

The chain couples TRBV24-1 to TRBJ1-2; D is unresolved. V was cut by 4 bases and J by 6 bases, with 8 bases left in between. Per germline, CDR1 KGHDR and CDR2 SFDVKD. The CDR3 has 12 residues. The CDR3 region is CATSEYGDGYTF. CDR3 coding DNA: TGTGCCACCAGTGAGTATGGGGATGGCTACACCTTC.

This clonotype was observed a few times. V gene TRBV19 combines with J gene TRBJ1-6, with D uncertain. CDR1 is LNHDA, CDR2 SQIVND, per germline (reference sequence). The CDR3 spans 14 residues. V lost 4 bases and J lost 4, with 8 bases in between. CDR3 in DNA: TGTGCCAGTAGTAAATCTGGATATAATTCACCCCTCCACTTT. This sequence encodes CASSKSGYNSPLHF.

The rearrangement uses TRBV27 and TRBJ2-2; 7 positions agree with TRBD1. The CDR3 loop spans 15 amino acids. The V gene end was trimmed by 6 bases and the J gene end by 6 bases; junction bases not matched to a gene: 10. Looked up from germline, CDR1 is MNHEY and CDR2 is SMNVEV (reference sequence). CDR3: CASRDRVGWAGELFF. DNA of the CDR3: TGTGCCAGCAGAGACAGGGTTGGATGGGCCGGGGAGCTGTTTTTT.

This rearrangement joins TRBV2 to TRBJ2-7; 7 bases align to TRBD1. Looked up from germline, CDR1 is SNHLY and CDR2 is FYNNEI. The CDR3 runs to 14 residues. V lost 6 bases and J lost 3; bases outside the gene matches: 8. Here the CDR3 reads CASRTEGASYEQYF. The CDR3 DNA reads as TGTGCCAGCAGAACCGAGGGGGCTAGCTACGAGCAGTACTTC.

This clonotype was recorded many times. The chain has TRBV20-1 and TRBJ1-1; tentative D call: TRBD1 (6 bases). CDR3 length: 11 residues. CDR1 DFQATT and CDR2 SNEGSKA come from the germline V gene (reference sequence). Trimming took off 6 bases at V and 5 bases at J, with 10 bases between the two ends. The CDR3 region has the DNA TGCAGTGCAGGGGGATGGACTGAAGCTTTCTTT. Translation gives CSAGGWTEAFF.

This clonotype has at least ten counts. The chain has TRBV6-1 and TRBJ1-6; 9 bases match TRBD1. V lost 6 bases, J lost 3 bases, and 0 bases stayed unmatched. Germline CDR1 and CDR2: MNHNS and SASEGT. The CDR3 is 14 amino acids. This CDR3 reads CASRGQGYNSPLHF. In nucleotides, the CDR3 is TGTGCCAGCAGGGGACAGGGCTATAATTCACCCCTCCACTTT.

This clonotype was found many times. This chain connects TRBV12-3 or TRBV12-4 to TRBJ1-2; the match to TRBD1 covers 10 bases. The CDR3 totals 15 residues. V shed 1 base, J shed 3 bases, and the junction held 2 bases outside the gene matches. This CDR3 is CASSLGQGADYGYTF. In nucleotides, the CDR3 is TGTGCCAGCAGTTTAGGACAGGGGGCGGACTATGGCTACACCTTC.

The chain employs TRBV25-1 and TRBJ2-2, with D maybe TRBD1 (6 bases). This CDR3 has 19 amino acids. The germline V gene has CDR1 MGHDK and CDR2 SYGVNS. Trimming left V 0 bases short and J 0 bases short, with 17 bases between. The CDR3 DNA reads TGTGCCAGCAGTGAATACTTCCATTCCGGGACAACGAACACCGGGGAGCTGTTTTTT. As protein: CASSEYFHSGTTNTGELFF.

This clonotype was observed many times. The J gene is TRBJ1-1, the V gene TRBV5-1; tentatively, D is TRBD1 (5 bases). Per the germline V gene, CDR1 is SGHRS and CDR2 is YFSETQ. V gave up 5 bases and J gave up 1 base, with 15 bases separating them. CDR3 size: 15 residues. The CDR3 nucleotides are TGCGCCAGCAGGCGGGACCTCTCCCGGAACACTGAAGCTTTCTTT. It is translated as CASRRDLSRNTEAFF.

There are many counts of this clonotype. The rearrangement uses TRBV27 and TRBJ2-7; TRBD1 matches at 8 bases. The ends lost 4 bases at V and 6 bases at J; junction bases unmatched: 11. The CDR3 totals 15 residues. Germline assignment: CDR1 MNHEY and CDR2 SMNVEV (reference sequence). CDR3 in amino acids: CASSYLPGQVREQYF. The CDR3 DNA reads as TGTGCCAGCAGTTACCTCCCGGGACAGGTTCGCGAGCAGTACTTC.

A remark on this clonotype: This clone may be a read error of a much larger clone one base away. V is TRBV2 and J is TRBJ2-5; D uncertain. The J call may be mistaken, given a closer DNA end match to TRBJ2-1. This CDR3 contains 13 residues. CDR1 and CDR2 (germline): SNHLY, FYNNEI. In DNA, the CDR3 is TGTGCCAGCAGTGATCCAGCTCAAGAGACCCAGTTCTTC. Translation: CASSDPAQETQFF.

This clonotype came up many times. The V and J genes are TRBV20-1 and TRBJ1-4, with TRBD1 identical over 8 bases. The CDR3 loop spans 15 amino acids. Looked up from germline, CDR1 is DFQATT and CDR2 is SNEGSKA (reference sequence). The J segment lost 3 bases and the V segment lost 5 bases, leaving 8 bases of the junction unmatched. CDR3 residues: CSAEPTTGANEKLFF. CDR3 in DNA: TGCAGTGCTGAGCCGACGACAGGGGCTAATGAAAAACTGTTTTTT.

V and J are TRBV7-8 and TRBJ2-7; no definite D call. V lost 6 bases, J lost 0 bases, and 9 bases lay in between. Germline CDR1 and CDR2: SGHVS and FQNEAQ. The CDR3 extends over 13 amino acids. This CDR3 is CASSHGSSYEQYV. CDR3 DNA: TGTGCCAGCAGTCACGGCAGCTCCTACGAGCAGTACGTC.

This sequence joins TRBV6-2 or TRBV6-3 and TRBJ2-1; 15 nucleotides align to TRBD2. V lost 5 bases to trimming and J lost 2 bases; unmatched junction nucleotides: 4. The CDR3 extends over 17 amino acids. Per the germline V gene, CDR1 is MNHEY and CDR2 is SVGEGT. The CDR3, as DNA: TGTGCCAGCAGTCCCGGGACTAGCGGGGGGCCCTACAATGAGCAGTTCTTC. Protein product: CASSPGTSGGPYNEQFF.

The gene calls are TRBV7-9 and TRBJ2-5; the match to TRBD1 covers 7 bases. This CDR3 region has 16 residues. The germline gives CDR1 SEHNR, CDR2 FQNEAQ (reference sequence). With 6 bases clipped from V and 5 bases from J, the junction kept 15 bases outside the gene matches. The CDR3 nucleotides are TGTGCCAGCAGATCCACGTACAGGGGCGCGGAGGAGACCCAGTACTTC. It specifies CASRSTYRGAEETQYF. The complete variable domain, with remaining parts taken from reference TRBV7-9 and TRBJ2-5, reads DTGVSQNPRHKITKRGQNVTFRCDPISEHNRLYWYRQTLGQGPEFLTYFQNEAQLEKSRLLSDRFSAERPKGSFSTLEIQRTEQGDSAMYLCASRSTYRGAEETQYFGPGTRLLVL.

V usage is TRBV6-1 and J usage is TRBJ1-2; 7 positions match TRBD1. V shed 7 bases and J 0 bases; nucleotides not matched to a gene: 11. The V gene's germline CDR1 is MNHNS and CDR2 SASEGT. CDR3 length: 16 residues. DNA for the CDR3: TGTGCCAGCACGGAAAGGCAGGGGGGAGCTAACTATGGCTACACCTTC. This encodes CASTERQGGANYGYTF.

The chain has TRBV5-6 and TRBJ1-2, with 7 positions matching TRBD1. Germline trimming cut 4 bases from V and 8 bases from J; bases unmatched to any gene: 14. The CDR3 has 15 residues. Germline V gene data show CDR1 as SGHDT and CDR2 as YYEEEE. The CDR3 coding sequence is TGTGCCAGCAGCGTTAGAGGACAGGCCTTCGGGGGCTACACCTTC. It encodes CASSVRGQAFGGYTF.

This clonotype has only a few counts. The chain joins TRBV5-1 to TRBJ2-5; TRBD2 aligns across 10 bases. CDR1 is SGHRS and CDR2 is YFSETQ in the germline V gene. The V and J ends lost 6 bases and 5 bases, in that order; junction bases with no gene match: 10. This CDR3 contains 15 residues. DNA of the CDR3: TGCGCCAGCATGCTAGCGGGAGACGATGGGGAGACCCAGTACTTC. Its translation: CASMLAGDDGETQYF.

This clonotype came up many times. V gene TRBV10-3 combines with J gene TRBJ1-6, with D possibly being TRBD1 (5 bases). The V and J ends lost 4 bases and 5 bases respectively, with 15 bases between them. Germline CDR1 ENHRY, CDR2 SYGVKD. This CDR3 has 16 amino acids. CDR3 residues: CAISAKRQINNSPLHF. The CDR3 nucleotides read TGTGCCATCAGTGCAAAACGACAGATTAATAATTCACCCCTCCACTTT.

This clonotype occurred many times. CDR3 in amino acids: CASSRDRGKYEQYF. The CDR3 DNA follows: TGTGCCAGCAGCCGGGACAGGGGCAAATACGAGCAGTACTTC. J is TRBJ2-7 and V is TRBV6-5; TRBD1 matches at 10 bases. From germline, CDR1 is MNHEY and CDR2 SVGAGI. This CDR3 comprises 14 residues. The trim removed 6 bases at V and 4 bases at J, leaving 6 bases unmatched.